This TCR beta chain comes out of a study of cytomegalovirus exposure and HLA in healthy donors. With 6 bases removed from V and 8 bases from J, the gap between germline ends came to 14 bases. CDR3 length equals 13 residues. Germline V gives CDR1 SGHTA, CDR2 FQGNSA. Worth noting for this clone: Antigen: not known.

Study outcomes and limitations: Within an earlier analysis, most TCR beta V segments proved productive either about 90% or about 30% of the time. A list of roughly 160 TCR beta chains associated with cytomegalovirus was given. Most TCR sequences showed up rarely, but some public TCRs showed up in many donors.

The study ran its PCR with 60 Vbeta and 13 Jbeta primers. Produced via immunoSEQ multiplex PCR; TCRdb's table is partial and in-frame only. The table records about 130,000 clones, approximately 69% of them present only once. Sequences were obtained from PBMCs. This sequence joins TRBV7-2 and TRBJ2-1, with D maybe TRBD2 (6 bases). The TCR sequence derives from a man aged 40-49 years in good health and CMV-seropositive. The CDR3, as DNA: TGTGCCAGCAGTAGCGGACCCAAGGATGAGCAGTTCTTC. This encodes CASSSGPKDEQFF.